This T cell receptor beta chain was captured by sequencing in a study of T cell repertoires and leukemia-associated antigens (dated by TCRdb to the late 2010s). The study in broad terms: Each sample yielded about 5.1 to 7 million read pairs and roughly 3.3 to 5.0 million effective reads, 15 million to 20 million effective reads overall. In vitro peptide stimulation of healthy T cells was used with the aim of identifying the antigen recognized by a TCR Vbeta21 clone previously found in CML patients. On the study overall, not on this receptor specifically: No significant differences among the four groups were observed in the numbers of Vbeta genes (approximately 60), Jbeta genes (14), VDJ rearrangements, or unique CDR3s. Antigen specificity and function of the expanded clones were not tested directly and required further investigation.

Concerning this clonotype itself: Its antigen is not yet known. Base-call qualities are not available, and no considerably larger clone is one nucleotide away.

As a first step, the CD3+ T cells were left to rest overnight in RPMI 1640 lacking fetal bovine serum, at approximately 2.5 million cells/mL. CD3+ T cells were isolated from PBMCs with MACS immunomagnetic beads following the manufacturer's instructions. Total RNA was extracted from the cultured T cells using TRIzol reagent. TCRbeta libraries were amplified from RNA by 5' rapid amplification of cDNA ends (5'RACE). Before sequencing, Qubit, an Agilent instrument, and quantitative PCR were used to check library concentration and integrity. A commercial service provider sequenced the qualified libraries on Illumina HiSeq or MiSeq. Per the authors' processing: TCR sequences in each sample were identified using MiXCR version 1.8.2. For a clone to count as qualified, its CDR3 had to be longer than four amino acids, its nucleotide length had to be in-frame, and the clone could not contain a stop codon. An effective read was defined as a read containing the complete CDR3 structure. RT-PCR with 24 Vbeta primers, GeneScan spectratyping, and Sanger sequencing were used to validate expanded clones. TCRdb trimmed public reads at Q25 via fastp, called clones via MiXCR and kept in-frame beta chains. Each CDR3 protein appears once, grouped with its most common genes and DNA. The V and J calls and clone size come from TCRdb's table, not from the authors' own analysis. This sample gives 11,000 to 15,000 distinct CDR3 sequences in total; roughly 40% of them show up just once. The top ten constitute 9.2% of the sample.

CDR1 and CDR2 were assigned from the germline V gene as SGHRS and YFSETQ. Trimming removed 0 bases from V and 8 bases from J; the gene matches leave 5 bases unexplained. Counted from cysteine to phenylalanine, this CDR3 has 15 amino acids. Left in the record is the CDR3 DNA by itself, 45 bases read in frame from the first base. The chain links TRBV5-1 with TRBJ2-1; the central 10 bases match TRBD2. The sample was CD3+ T cells sorted from blood and cultured. The sequence was obtained from a female donor in good health. The CDR3 reads as follows: CASSLEGLASDEQFF. The nucleotide sequence is TGCGCCAGCAGCTTGGAGGGACTAGCGAGCGATGAGCAGTTCTTC.